One and the same sample provided the 31 T cell receptor beta chains below, sequenced in a study of cytomegalovirus exposure and HLA in healthy donors. PCR used 60 Vbeta primers and 13 Jbeta primers. Method: immunoSEQ multiplex PCR; TCRdb's copy keeps in-frame clones and lacks some. Among approximately 180,000 clones listed, approximately 80% were seen once. The specimen sequenced was PBMCs. The receptors originated from a woman aged 18-30 years in good health and CMV-seronegative.

This clone appeared once. V and J are TRBV9 and TRBJ2-1, with TRBD2 matching over 9 bases. Germline V gene data show CDR1 as SGDLS and CDR2 as YYNGEE. J was trimmed by 6 bases and V by 3 bases; bases with no gene match: 10. The CDR3 loop spans 16 amino acids. In nucleotides, the CDR3 is TGTGCCAGCAGCGGGCGTAGCGGGAGACTTGTCAATGAGCAGTTCTTC. This translates into CASSGRSGRLVNEQFF.

The chain has TRBV5-1 and TRBJ2-7; TRBD2 matches at 11 bases. The CDR3 contains 17 residues. Trimming removed 2 bases from V and 2 bases from J; junction bases left unmatched: 9. Germline V gene data show CDR1 as SGHRS and CDR2 as YFSETQ. The CDR3 here is CASSFPTSGETTYEQYF. The CDR3 DNA is TGCGCCAGCAGCTTCCCGACTAGCGGGGAAACCACCTACGAGCAGTACTTC.

This clone was counted a few times. This chain links TRBV7-8 with TRBJ2-7; 10 bases are a match to TRBD2. V dropped 5 bases and J dropped 0; count of bases not matched to a gene: 13. CDR1 and CDR2 (germline): SGHVS, FQNEAQ. The CDR3 is made up of 18 amino acids. CDR3 protein: CASSPPTGTSASSYEQYF. In nucleotides, the CDR3 is TGTGCCAGCAGCCCTCCGACCGGGACTAGCGCTAGCTCCTACGAGCAGTACTTC.

This clone was picked up a small number of times. The V gene is TRBV19, the J gene TRBJ1-5; possibly TRBD1 for D (5 bases). CDR1 is LNHDA, CDR2 SQIVND, per germline (reference sequence). V was clipped by 3 bases and J by 7 bases, with 16 bases between them. This CDR3 spans 15 amino acids. The CDR3 region has the DNA TGTGCCAGTAGTATTGAAGCGGGGGGTCGCCAGCCCCAGCATTTT. Protein: CASSIEAGGRQPQHF.

The table lists this clone with a count of one. This chain uses TRBV5-4 with TRBJ1-1; 7 bases line up with TRBD1. This CDR3 comprises 14 residues. V gave up 0 bases and J gave up 5 bases; unmatched junction bases: 4. Germline CDR1 SGHNT, CDR2 YYREEE (reference sequence). CDR3: CASSLAGGKTEAFF. The CDR3 DNA follows: TGTGCCAGCAGCTTGGCAGGGGGGAAGACTGAAGCTTTCTTT.

The genes are TRBV28 and TRBJ2-3; a possible D gene is TRBD2 (7 bases). The germline gives CDR1 MDHEN, CDR2 SYDVKM. CDR3 size: 15 residues. V dropped 3 bases and J dropped 1 base, with 11 bases sitting between them. CDR3 DNA sequence: TGTGCCAGCAGTTTGGCGGGGGCTGGCACAGATACGCAGTATTTT. Translating it yields CASSLAGAGTDTQYF.

The gene calls are TRBV28 and TRBJ2-7, with a weak D call TRBD1 (5 bases). With 7 bases removed from V and 5 bases from J, the gap between germline ends came to 9 bases. Germline CDR1 MDHEN, CDR2 SYDVKM. The CDR3 spans 11 residues. The CDR3 sequence: CASITGHEQYF. In DNA form, the CDR3 reads TGTGCCAGCATCACAGGTCACGAGCAGTACTTC.

V is TRBV9 and J is TRBJ2-1; TRBD2 is a possible D gene (6 bases). CDR1 and CDR2 (germline): SGDLS, YYNGEE. CDR3 length: 15 residues. The ends were cut back, 0 bases at V and 3 bases at J, with 10 bases in the middle. The CDR3 protein is CASSVAGGGYNEQFF. The CDR3 coding sequence is TGTGCCAGCAGCGTAGCTGGGGGAGGCTACAATGAGCAGTTCTTC.

V usage is TRBV4-1 and J usage is TRBJ2-7; TRBD1 agrees at 8 bases. V lost 4 bases and J lost 2; bases outside the gene matches: 4. This CDR3 has 14 residues. Germline-derived CDR1 and CDR2 are MGHRA and YSYEKL. The CDR3 coding sequence is TGCGCCAGCAGCCCACGACAGGGGCCCTACGAGCAGTACTTC. The encoded protein is CASSPRQGPYEQYF.

This chain links TRBV5-1 with TRBJ1-4; unclear D gene. CDR3 size: 16 residues. From germline, CDR1 is SGHRS and CDR2 YFSETQ. Trimming stripped 4 bases from V and 0 bases from J, with 13 bases between. The CDR3 DNA sequence: TGCGCCAGCAGCCCGGCGGACTATGCAACTAATGAAAAACTGTTTTTT. Encoded protein: CASSPADYATNEKLFF.

The V gene is TRBV6-5, the J gene TRBJ2-7; perhaps TRBD2 as D (6 bases). CDR1 is MNHEY, CDR2 SVGAGI, per germline. This CDR3 contains 14 residues. V was cut by 6 bases and J by 7 bases, with 19 bases left in between. DNA for the CDR3: TGTGCCAGCAGGGGGGAGGCGCCGGGTGGGGAGCAGTACTTC. Translated: CASRGEAPGGEQYF.

The chain employs TRBV28 and TRBJ2-1; TRBD2 is a possible D gene (6 bases). V was clipped by 5 bases and J by 15 bases, with 17 bases between them. The length of the CDR3 is 12 residues. Germline V lookup: CDR1 MDHEN, CDR2 SYDVKM. CDR3 sequence reads: CASSPTSLLPFF. The CDR3 DNA follows: TGTGCCAGCAGTCCTACTAGCCTCCTCCCGTTCTTC.

The rearrangement joins TRBV9 to TRBJ2-1; TRBD2 matches at 13 bases. Germline values: CDR1 SGDLS, CDR2 YYNGEE. The CDR3 sequence is 17 residues long. The V gene end was trimmed by 0 bases and the J gene end by 5 bases; junction bases not matched to a gene: 5. The CDR3 coding sequence is TGTGCCAGCAGCGTAGAACCCGGACTAGCGGGGGACAATGAGCAGTTCTTC. Its protein is CASSVEPGLAGDNEQFF.

The chain recombines TRBV18 with TRBJ2-1; 9 positions agree with TRBD2. Germline V gene sequence: CDR1 KGHSH, CDR2 LQKENI. CDR3 size: 17 residues. J gave up 7 bases and V 6 bases, and 16 bases lay outside the gene matches. CDR3 sequence: CASSGSGTSNSLNEQFF. CDR3 sequence (DNA): TGTGCCAGCTCCGGTTCCGGGACTAGCAATTCGCTGAATGAGCAGTTCTTC. Filled out from reference TRBV18 and TRBJ2-1, the complete variable domain reads NAGVMQNPRHLVRRRGQEARLRCSPMKGHSHVYWYRQLPEEGLKFMVYLQKENIIDESGMPKERFSAEFPKEGPSILRIQQVVRGDSAAYFCASSGSGTSNSLNEQFFGPGTRLTVL.

The chain recombines TRBV7-6 with TRBJ2-7, with D unresolved. Germline-derived CDR1 and CDR2 are SGHVS and FNYEAQ. The CDR3 has 14 residues. V was shortened by 4 bases and J by 0 bases, with 10 bases between the two germline ends. The CDR3 DNA sequence: TGTGCCAGCAGCTCCCACACCGACTCCTACGAGCAGTACTTC. This codes for CASSSHTDSYEQYF. The variable domain in full, with the rest retrieved from reference TRBV7-6 and TRBJ2-7, is GAGVSQSPRYKVTKRGQDVALRCDPISGHVSLYWYRQALGQGPEFLTYFNYEAQQDKSGLPNDRFSAERPEGSISTLTIQRTEQRDSAMYRCASSSHTDSYEQYFGPGTRLTVT.

This sequence joins TRBV5-8 and TRBJ2-5; 9 nucleotides align to TRBD2. CDR1 SGHTS and CDR2 YDEGEE come from the germline V gene. This CDR3 spans 15 amino acids. V shed 4 bases and J 2 bases; nucleotides not matched to a gene: 6. CDR3: CASSRPGLAQETQYF. As DNA, the CDR3 is TGTGCCAGCAGCCGACCGGGACTAGCACAAGAGACCCAGTACTTC.

The chain carries TRBV27 and TRBJ2-1; 11 nucleotides align to TRBD2. CDR3 length: 16 amino acids. Germline V gene sequence: CDR1 MNHEY, CDR2 SMNVEV (reference sequence). The V gene end was trimmed by 5 bases and the J gene end by 8 bases; junction bases not matched to a gene: 11. CDR3 DNA: TGTGCCAGCAGTCCCCGACTAGCGGGGCCTCGGGATGAGCAGTTCTTC. It encodes CASSPRLAGPRDEQFF.

This clone has only one observation. The V and J genes are TRBV7-9 and TRBJ2-5; 12 nucleotides align to TRBD1. CDR1 SEHNR and CDR2 FQNEAQ come from the germline V gene (reference sequence). Trimming cost V 5 bases and J 11 bases; bases outside gene matches: 15. The CDR3 covers 16 residues. The CDR3, as DNA: TGTGCCAGCAGCCACCCGGGGACAGGGGGCTTGGGGGAGCAGTACTTC. Amino acids: CASSHPGTGGLGEQYF.

The chain recombines TRBV27 with TRBJ1-5, with D unresolved. V was shortened by 6 bases and J by 2 bases, with 17 bases between the two germline ends. The germline gives CDR1 MNHEY, CDR2 SMNVEV (reference sequence). The CDR3 contains 16 residues. The CDR3 loop is CASSVALSHGNQPQHF. For the CDR3, the DNA is TGTGCCAGCAGCGTCGCACTCTCGCATGGCAATCAGCCCCAGCATTTT.

The chain couples TRBV5-4 to TRBJ2-1; the match to TRBD2 covers 10 bases. The germline V gene encodes CDR1 SGHNT and CDR2 YYREEE (reference sequence). Losses at the gene ends were 0 bases for V and 6 bases for J; bases not matched to a gene: 6. The CDR3 sequence is 16 residues long. The chain's CDR3 is CASSLASGRGGNEQFF. CDR3 nucleotides: TGTGCCAGCAGCTTGGCTAGCGGGAGAGGGGGCAATGAGCAGTTCTTC.

This chain uses TRBV28 with TRBJ2-7, with a weak D call TRBD1 (6 bases). Germline CDR1 MDHEN, CDR2 SYDVKM. Trimming pared 6 bases from V and 3 bases from J, leaving 15 bases between. This CDR3 is built from 14 residues. The DNA for the CDR3 is TGTGCCAGCAGCGCCGGGACATTTTACTACGAGCAGTACTTC. It codes for CASSAGTFYYEQYF.

The genes are TRBV2 and TRBJ1-3; 7 bases match TRBD1. Germline CDR1 and CDR2: SNHLY and FYNNEI. The CDR3 has 13 residues. With 8 bases clipped from V and 4 bases from J, the junction kept 5 bases outside the gene matches. The CDR3 DNA sequence: TGTGCCAGCTCACGGACAGGAGGAAACACCATATATTTT. Translated: CASSRTGGNTIYF.

The chain uses TRBV30 and TRBJ2-3; D gene uncertain. The germline V gene has CDR1 GTSNPN and CDR2 SVGIG (reference sequence). The CDR3 runs to 13 residues. V was clipped by 3 bases and J by 0 bases, with 7 bases between them. The CDR3 reads CAWSGDSTDTQYF. The CDR3 DNA follows: TGTGCCTGGAGCGGAGATAGCACAGATACGCAGTATTTT.

V gene TRBV2 combines with J gene TRBJ2-1; 15 bases align to TRBD2. The CDR3 is 17 residues long. J was trimmed by 2 bases and V by 5 bases; bases with no gene match: 4. Germline CDR1 and CDR2: SNHLY and FYNNEI. The CDR3 loop reads CASSSRTSGRAYNEQFF. In DNA form, the CDR3 reads TGTGCCAGCAGTAGTCGGACTAGCGGGAGGGCCTACAATGAGCAGTTCTTC. Variable domain in full (rest from reference TRBV2 and TRBJ2-1): EPEVTQTPSHQVTQMGQEVILRCVPISNHLYFYWYRQILGQKVEFLVSFYNNEISEKSEIFDDQFSVERPDGSNFTLKIRSTKLEDSAMYFCASSSRTSGRAYNEQFFGPGTRLTVL.

The chain uses TRBV11-2 and TRBJ2-7; 9 bases are shared with TRBD1. CDR3 length: 16 amino acids. V was pared by 2 bases and J by 3 bases, with 8 bases of the junction left unmatched. In germline, CDR1 is SGHAT, CDR2 FQNNGV. CDR3 region: CASSLTGQGGHYEQYF. The CDR3 region has the DNA TGTGCCAGCAGCTTAACGGGACAGGGAGGTCACTACGAGCAGTACTTC.

This rearrangement joins TRBV4-2 to TRBJ2-7; 9 bases are shared with TRBD1. The V gene end was trimmed by 4 bases and the J gene end by 0 bases; junction bases not matched to a gene: 7. The CDR3 spans 16 residues. CDR1 LGHNA and CDR2 YNFKEQ come from the germline V gene. The CDR3, as DNA: TGTGCCAGCAGCCCAACCGTGACAGGGGGCTCCTACGAGCAGTACTTC. Its protein is CASSPTVTGGSYEQYF.

This chain joins TRBV9 and TRBJ2-3, with D uncertain. The CDR3 spans 14 residues. Germline V lookup: CDR1 SGDLS, CDR2 YYNGEE. V was cut by 2 bases and J by 1 base, with 8 bases left in between. The DNA of the CDR3 is TGTGCCAGCAGCGTCATAGAGGGCACAGATACGCAGTATTTT. This translates into CASSVIEGTDTQYF.

This clone was recorded only once. The chain links TRBV11-2 to TRBJ1-2, with D possibly being TRBD1 (5 bases). This CDR3 region has 11 residues. Trimming cost V 3 bases and J 6 bases, with 5 bases left between them. Germline V gene lookup returns CDR1 SGHAT and CDR2 FQNNGV. Here the CDR3 reads CASSFRDGYTF. In DNA form, the CDR3 reads TGTGCCAGCAGCTTCAGGGATGGCTACACCTTC.

Concerning this clone: Compared with germline, one end of the junction differs, possibly owing to a read error. The CDR3 DNA reads TGTGCTAGCAGCTTAGGGACTAGCGGGAGACCAGATACGCAGTATTTT. This sequence encodes CASSLGTSGRPDTQYF. V is TRBV7-7 and J is TRBJ2-3; 14 bases agree with TRBD2. The CDR3 loop spans 16 amino acids. Germline loops: CDR1 SSHAT, CDR2 FNYEAQ (reference sequence).

This sequence joins TRBV15 and TRBJ1-2, with D uncertain. Germline-derived CDR1 and CDR2 are LNHNV and YYDKDF (reference sequence). The CDR3 is 14 residues long. V was clipped by 4 bases and J by 3 bases, with 12 bases between them. This chain's CDR3 is CATSKGGDDYGYTF. CDR3 DNA: TGTGCCACCAGCAAGGGAGGAGACGACTATGGCTACACCTTC.

This clone was recorded only once. The rearrangement uses TRBV6-1 and TRBJ2-3; 7 positions match TRBD2. The trim removed 7 bases at V and 4 bases at J, leaving 5 bases unmatched. CDR3 length: 13 amino acids. Per the germline V gene, CDR1 is MNHNS and CDR2 is SASEGT. The CDR3 is CASTGTMSDTQYF. The CDR3 DNA is TGTGCCAGCACCGGGACTATGTCAGATACGCAGTATTTT.